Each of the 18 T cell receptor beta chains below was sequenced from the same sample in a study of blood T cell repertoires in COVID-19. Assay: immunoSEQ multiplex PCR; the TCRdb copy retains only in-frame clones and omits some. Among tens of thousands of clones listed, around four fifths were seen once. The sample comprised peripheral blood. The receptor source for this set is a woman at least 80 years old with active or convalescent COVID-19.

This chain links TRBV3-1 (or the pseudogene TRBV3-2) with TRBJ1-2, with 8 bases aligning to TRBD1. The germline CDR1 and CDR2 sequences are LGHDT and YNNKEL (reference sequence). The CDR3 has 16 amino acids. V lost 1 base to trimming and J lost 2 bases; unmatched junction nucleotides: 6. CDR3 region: CASSQGGGQANYGYTF. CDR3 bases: TGTGCCAGCAGCCAAGGAGGGGGACAGGCCAACTATGGCTACACCTTC.

Here the CDR3 reads CASSEFSGSGNTIYF. The CDR3, as DNA: TGTGCCAGCAGTGAATTTTCCGGGTCTGGAAACACCATATATTTT. This chain uses TRBV6-1 with TRBJ1-3; D unresolved. Germline V CDR1 and CDR2: MNHNS, SASEGT. With 2 bases removed from V and 1 base from J, the gap between germline ends came to 9 bases. This CDR3 has 15 residues.

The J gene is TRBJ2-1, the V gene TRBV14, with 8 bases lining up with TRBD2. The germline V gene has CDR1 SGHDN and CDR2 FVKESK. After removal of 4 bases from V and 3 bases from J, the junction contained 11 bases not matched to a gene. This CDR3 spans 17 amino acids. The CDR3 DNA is TGTGCCAGCAGCCTAGGCTCCGGGACTAGAGGCTACAATGAGCAGTTCTTC. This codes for CASSLGSGTRGYNEQFF.

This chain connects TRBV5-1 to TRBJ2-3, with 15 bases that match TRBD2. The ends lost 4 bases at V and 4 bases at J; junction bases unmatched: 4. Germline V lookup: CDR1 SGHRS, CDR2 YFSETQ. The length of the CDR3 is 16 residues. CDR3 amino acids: CASSPGLAGGADTQYF. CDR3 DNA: TGCGCCAGCAGCCCCGGACTAGCGGGAGGGGCAGATACGCAGTATTTT. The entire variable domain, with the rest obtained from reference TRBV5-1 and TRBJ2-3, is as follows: KAGVTQTPRYLIKTRGQQVTLSCSPISGHRSVSWYQQTPGQGLQFLFEYFSETQRNKGNFPGRFSGRQFSNSRSEMNVSTLELGDSALYLCASSPGLAGGADTQYFGPGTRLTVL.

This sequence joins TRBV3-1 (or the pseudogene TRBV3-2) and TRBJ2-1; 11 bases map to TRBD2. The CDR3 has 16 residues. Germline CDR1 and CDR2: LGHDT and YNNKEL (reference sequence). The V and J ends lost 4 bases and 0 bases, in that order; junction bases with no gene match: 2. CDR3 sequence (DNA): TGTGCCAGCAGCCCTAGCGGGAGGATCTCCTACAATGAGCAGTTCTTC. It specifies CASSPSGRISYNEQFF.

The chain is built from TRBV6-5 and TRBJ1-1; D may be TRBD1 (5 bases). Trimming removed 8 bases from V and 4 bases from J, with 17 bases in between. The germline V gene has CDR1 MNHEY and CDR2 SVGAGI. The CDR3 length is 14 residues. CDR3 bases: TGTGCCAGCCTCCTCCCCGGGGGACGCACTGAAGCTTTCTTT. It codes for CASLLPGGRTEAFF.

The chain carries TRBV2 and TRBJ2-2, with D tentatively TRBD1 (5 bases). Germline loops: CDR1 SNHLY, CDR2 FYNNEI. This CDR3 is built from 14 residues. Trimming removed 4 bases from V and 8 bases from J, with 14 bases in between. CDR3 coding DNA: TGTGCCAGCAGTGGGACATCGCGTGTTGGGGAGCTGTTTTTT. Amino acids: CASSGTSRVGELFF.

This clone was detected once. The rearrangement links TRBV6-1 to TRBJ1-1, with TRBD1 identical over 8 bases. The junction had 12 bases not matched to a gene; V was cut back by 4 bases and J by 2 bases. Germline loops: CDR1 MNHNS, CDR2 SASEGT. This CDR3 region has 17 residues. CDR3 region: CASSAHGTGMRNTEAFF. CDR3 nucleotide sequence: TGTGCCAGCAGTGCCCACGGGACAGGCATGAGAAACACTGAAGCTTTCTTT.

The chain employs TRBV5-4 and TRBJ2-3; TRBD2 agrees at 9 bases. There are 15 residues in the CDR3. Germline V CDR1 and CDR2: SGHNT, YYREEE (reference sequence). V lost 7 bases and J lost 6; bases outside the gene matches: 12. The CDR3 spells CASGSGGRVLDTQYF. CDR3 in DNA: TGTGCCAGCGGCAGCGGGGGGAGGGTCCTGGATACGCAGTATTTT.

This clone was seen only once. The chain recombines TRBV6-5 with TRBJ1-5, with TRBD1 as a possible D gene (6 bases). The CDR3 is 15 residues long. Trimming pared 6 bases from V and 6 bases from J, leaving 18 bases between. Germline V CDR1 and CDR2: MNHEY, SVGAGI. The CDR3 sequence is CASSSQGNGGQPQHF. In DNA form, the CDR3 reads TGTGCCAGCAGCTCACAGGGTAATGGCGGTCAGCCCCAGCATTTT.

The DNA of the CDR3 is TGTGCCAGCAGGGCTATGAGCGGGCCGAATCAGCCCCAGCATTTT. Translation gives CASRAMSGPNQPQHF. The chain recombines TRBV2 with TRBJ1-5; D not certain. This CDR3 region has 15 residues. Germline V CDR1 and CDR2: SNHLY, FYNNEI. Trimming took off 6 bases at V and 4 bases at J, with 16 bases between the two ends.

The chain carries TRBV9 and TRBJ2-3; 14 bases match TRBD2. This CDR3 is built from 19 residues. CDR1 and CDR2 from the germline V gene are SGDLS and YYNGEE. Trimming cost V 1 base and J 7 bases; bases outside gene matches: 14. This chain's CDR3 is CASSVRAPGLAGVGHTQYF. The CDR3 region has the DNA TGTGCCAGCAGCGTACGCGCCCCGGGACTAGCGGGAGTGGGACATACGCAGTATTTT.

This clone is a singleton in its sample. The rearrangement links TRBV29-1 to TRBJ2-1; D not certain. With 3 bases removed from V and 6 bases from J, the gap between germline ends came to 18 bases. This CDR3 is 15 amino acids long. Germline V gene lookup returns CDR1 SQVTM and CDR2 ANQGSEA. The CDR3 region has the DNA TGCAGCGTTGAGAGTCCTTACCGCCCCACCAATGAGCAGTTCTTC. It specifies CSVESPYRPTNEQFF.

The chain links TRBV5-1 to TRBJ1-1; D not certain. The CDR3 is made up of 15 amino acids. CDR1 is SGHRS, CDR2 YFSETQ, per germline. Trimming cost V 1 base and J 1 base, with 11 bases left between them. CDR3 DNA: TGCGCCAGCAGCTTGTCACGAGGAACGAACACTGAAGCTTTCTTT. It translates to CASSLSRGTNTEAFF.

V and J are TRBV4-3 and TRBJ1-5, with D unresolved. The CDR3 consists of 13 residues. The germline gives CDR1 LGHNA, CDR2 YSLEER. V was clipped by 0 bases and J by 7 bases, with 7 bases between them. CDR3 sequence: CASSQESGQPQHF. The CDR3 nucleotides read TGCGCCAGCAGCCAAGAGTCCGGGCAGCCCCAGCATTTT.

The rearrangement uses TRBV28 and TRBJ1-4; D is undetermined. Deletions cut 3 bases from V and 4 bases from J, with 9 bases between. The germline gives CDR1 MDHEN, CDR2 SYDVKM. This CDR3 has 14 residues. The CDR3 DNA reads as TGTGCCAGCAGTTTCCCCAGGAATAATGAAAAACTGTTTTTT. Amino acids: CASSFPRNNEKLFF.

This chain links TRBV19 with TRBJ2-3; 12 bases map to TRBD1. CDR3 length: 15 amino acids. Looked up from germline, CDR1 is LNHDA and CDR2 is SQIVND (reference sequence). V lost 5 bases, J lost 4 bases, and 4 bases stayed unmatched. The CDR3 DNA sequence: TGTGCCAGTAGTGGGACAGGGGGCTCTTCAGATACGCAGTATTTT. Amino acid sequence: CASSGTGGSSDTQYF.

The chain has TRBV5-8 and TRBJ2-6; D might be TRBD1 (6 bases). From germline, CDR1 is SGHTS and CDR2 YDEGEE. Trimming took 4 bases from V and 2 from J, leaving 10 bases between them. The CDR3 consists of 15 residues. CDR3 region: CASSNYRAGANVLTF. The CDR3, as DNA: TGTGCCAGCAGCAACTACAGGGCTGGGGCCAACGTCCTGACTTTC.